The 28 T cell receptor beta chains presented below share a single source sample, sequenced in a study of shared clonotypes between healthy human individuals. This table comes from immunoSEQ multiplex PCR, and its TCRdb copy is limited to in-frame clones, with some not included. The data contain about 2 million clones, less than 95% of them seen just once; the ten biggest clones take up 0.85% to 1.3%. The naive CD8 fraction comprised CD45RO-negative cells positively selected for CCR7 and excluded terminally differentiated effector memory CD45RA+ cells. Material for sequencing was naive CD8+ T cells sorted from blood. The receptor set was obtained from a young man in good health.

V usage is TRBV13 and J usage is TRBJ2-7, with a weak D call TRBD2 (6 bases). The germline gives CDR1 PRHDT, CDR2 FYEKMQ (reference sequence). This CDR3 contains 14 residues. With 3 bases removed from V and 2 bases from J, the gap between germline ends came to 11 bases. In DNA, the CDR3 is TGTGCCAGCAGCTTGCGTAGCGGAACCTACGAGCAGTACTTC. Translating gives CASSLRSGTYEQYF. The variable domain in full, with the rest retrieved from reference TRBV13 and TRBJ2-7, is AAGVIQSPRHLIKEKRETATLKCYPIPRHDTVYWYQQGPGQDPQFLISFYEKMQSDKGSIPDRFSAQQFSDYHSELNMSSLELGDSALYFCASSLRSGTYEQYFGPGTRLTVT.

CDR3 sequence (DNA): TGTGCCAGCAGCGGCTGGACAGCCGGAACCGGGGAGCTGTTTTTT. Amino acid sequence: CASSGWTAGTGELFF. This sequence joins TRBV11-2 and TRBJ2-2; perhaps TRBD1 as D (6 bases). CDR3 length: 15 amino acids. V was pared by 5 bases and J by 5 bases, with 15 bases between. In germline, CDR1 is SGHAT, CDR2 FQNNGV.

This clone was observed a single time. This chain connects TRBV10-2 to TRBJ2-3; D gene ambiguous. The CDR3 totals 15 residues. Germline values: CDR1 WSHSY, CDR2 SAAADI. Trimming shortened V by 2 bases and J by 4 bases, and 13 bases separated the two germline ends. The CDR3 spells CASSEAEFGADTQYF. In nucleotides, the CDR3 is TGCGCCAGCAGTGAGGCCGAATTTGGGGCAGATACGCAGTATTTT.

The chain carries TRBV9 and TRBJ2-7, with D unclear. This CDR3 is 11 amino acids long. The germline CDR1 and CDR2 sequences are SGDLS and YYNGEE. The germline V and J ends were trimmed by 8 bases and 5 bases, with 11 bases remaining between them. CDR3 bases: TGTGCCAGTGGGATAAGTGACGAGCAGTACTTC. Its protein is CASGISDEQYF.

V is TRBV27 and J is TRBJ1-6; 9 nucleotides match TRBD1. The CDR3 consists of 12 residues. With 6 bases clipped from V and 9 bases from J, the junction kept 0 bases outside the gene matches. The germline gives CDR1 MNHEY, CDR2 SMNVEV (reference sequence). The CDR3 region has the DNA TGTGCCAGCAGGGACAGGGGTTCACCCCTCCACTTT. Its translation is CASRDRGSPLHF.

The V gene is TRBV29-1, the J gene TRBJ2-1; 9 bases line up with TRBD2. The length of the CDR3 is 15 residues. V was pared by 2 bases and J by 5 bases, with 7 bases of the junction left unmatched. Germline CDR1 reads SQVTM; CDR2 reads ANQGSEA. The chain's CDR3 is CSVETSGLGNNEQFF. The CDR3 DNA follows: TGCAGCGTTGAAACTAGCGGGTTAGGTAACAATGAGCAGTTCTTC.

This sequence joins TRBV4-3 and TRBJ1-2; D is perhaps TRBD1 (5 bases). V was cut by 0 bases and J by 2 bases, with 13 bases left in between. This CDR3 has 16 amino acids. CDR1 LGHNA and CDR2 YSLEER come from the germline V gene. CDR3 DNA sequence: TGCGCCAGCAGCCAAGATATCGCAGGGAGAAACTATGGCTACACCTTC. It translates to CASSQDIAGRNYGYTF.

This chain's CDR3 is CASSAAGATYEQYF. The CDR3 coding sequence is TGTGCCAGCAGCGCCGCGGGGGCCACCTACGAGCAGTACTTC. The V gene is TRBV5-6, the J gene TRBJ2-7; maybe TRBD2 (7 bases). The germline CDR1 and CDR2 sequences are SGHDT and YYEEEE. The V and J ends lost 4 bases and 2 bases respectively, with 13 bases between them. The CDR3 spans 14 residues. The whole variable domain, filled in from reference TRBV5-6 and TRBJ2-7, reads DAGVTQSPTHLIKTRGQQVTLRCSPKSGHDTVSWYQQALGQGPQFIFQYYEEEERQRGNFPDRFSGHQFPNYSSELNVNALLLGDSALYLCASSAAGATYEQYFGPGTRLTVT.

This clone has just one count. V is TRBV4-3 and J is TRBJ1-1; D is possibly TRBD1 (5 bases). Trimming removed 0 bases from V and 11 bases from J, with 13 bases in between. The CDR3 totals 13 residues. The germline V gene has CDR1 LGHNA and CDR2 YSLEER. Written as DNA, the CDR3 is TGCGCCAGCAGCCAAGATCGGGGGGAATTGGCTTTCTTT. Amino acids: CASSQDRGELAFF.

The chain combines TRBV5-1 with TRBJ2-3; no reliable D call. The V gene's germline CDR1 is SGHRS and CDR2 YFSETQ. Trimming pared 3 bases from V and 0 bases from J, leaving 17 bases between. The CDR3 consists of 17 residues. The CDR3 protein is CASSSAPADSSTDTQYF. The CDR3 region has the DNA TGCGCCAGCAGCTCCGCACCTGCGGATTCTAGCACAGATACGCAGTATTTT.

The chain recombines TRBV5-6 with TRBJ1-5, with D perhaps matching TRBD1 (5 bases). In germline, CDR1 is SGHDT, CDR2 YYEEEE. Trimming removed 2 bases from V and 7 bases from J, with 22 bases in between. The CDR3 has 17 amino acids. Written as DNA, the CDR3 is TGTGCCAGCAGCTTAGGGGTCAGTACAGTCGTGGGACAGCCCCAGCATTTT. Encoded protein: CASSLGVSTVVGQPQHF.

The rearrangement joins TRBV11-2 to TRBJ2-2; D uncertain. Germline-derived CDR1 and CDR2 are SGHAT and FQNNGV. The CDR3 runs 16 residues. V lost 4 bases and J 3 bases, leaving 15 bases between the germline ends. The CDR3 sequence is CASSSKLGIYTGELFF. CDR3 nucleotides: TGTGCCAGCAGCTCGAAGCTAGGGATCTACACCGGGGAGCTGTTTTTT.

This sequence joins TRBV28 and TRBJ2-7; 9 positions match TRBD1. This CDR3 region has 14 residues. In germline, CDR1 is MDHEN, CDR2 SYDVKM. J gave up 3 bases and V 6 bases, and 6 bases lay outside the gene matches. The CDR3 DNA follows: TGTGCCAGCAGCCTGGCGGGACAGGGCTACGAGCAGTACTTC. Amino acid sequence: CASSLAGQGYEQYF.

As regards this clone: The same CDR3 can be traced to other DNA sequences in this sample. This sequence joins TRBV27 and TRBJ2-1; 11 bases fit TRBD1. CDR3 length: 15 amino acids. The junction had 4 bases not matched to a gene; V was cut back by 5 bases and J by 4 bases. CDR1 is MNHEY, CDR2 SMNVEV, per germline (reference sequence). Written as DNA, the CDR3 is TGTGCCAGCAGTCCAGGACAGGGGGCATACAATGAGCAGTTCTTC. This translates into CASSPGQGAYNEQFF.

The chain uses TRBV9 and TRBJ2-7, with 7 bases that match TRBD2. The germline V gene encodes CDR1 SGDLS and CDR2 YYNGEE. This CDR3 region has 14 residues. With V trimmed by 4 bases and J by 2 bases, 6 bases remained unmatched. The CDR3 protein is CASSQDAGAYEQYF. In DNA, the CDR3 is TGTGCCAGCAGCCAGGACGCGGGAGCCTACGAGCAGTACTTC.

In regard to this clone: An end of the junction differs from the germline gene, which may be a read error. The identical CDR3 is also encoded by other nucleotide sequences in the sample. This sequence joins TRBV30 and TRBJ1-4; D not certain. From germline, CDR1 is GTSNPN and CDR2 SVGIG (reference sequence). The CDR3 contains 13 residues. The CDR3 bases are TGTGCCTGGAGGGGAGGGCCAGCCGAAAAACTATTTTTT. Translation gives CAWRGGPAEKLFF.

V and J are TRBV4-1 and TRBJ2-1; D unclear. V dropped 0 bases and J dropped 6 bases, with 9 bases sitting between them. Germline CDR1 is MGHRA and CDR2 is YSYEKL. The CDR3 extends over 14 amino acids. The CDR3 region is CASSQERFSNEQFF. The CDR3 region has the DNA TGCGCCAGCAGCCAAGAACGGTTTAGCAATGAGCAGTTCTTC.

This chain joins TRBV6-1 and TRBJ2-7; perhaps D is TRBD1 or TRBD2 (5 bases each). V was trimmed by 2 bases and J by 2 bases, leaving 19 bases between them. This CDR3 comprises 17 residues. CDR1 is MNHNS and CDR2 is SASEGT in the germline V gene. CDR3 DNA: TGTGCCAGCAGTGAATATTCGGGACGGCGGGCGACCTACGAGCAGTACTTC. Translated: CASSEYSGRRATYEQYF.

The CDR3 sequence is CASSPGQTSTDTQYF. CDR3 sequence (DNA): TGTGCCAGCAGCCCGGGACAGACTAGCACAGATACGCAGTATTTT. This sequence joins TRBV11-2 and TRBJ2-3, with 7 bases matching TRBD1. V shed 5 bases and J 0 bases; nucleotides not matched to a gene: 5. This CDR3 comprises 15 residues. Germline-derived CDR1 and CDR2 are SGHAT and FQNNGV.

A word on this clone: In the same sample, other DNA sequences code for this CDR3. The chain has TRBV27 and TRBJ2-1; D possibly matches TRBD1 or TRBD2 (5 bases each). V was trimmed by 3 bases and J by 7 bases, leaving 13 bases between them. CDR3 length equals 14 residues. The germline CDR1 and CDR2 sequences are MNHEY and SMNVEV (reference sequence). The CDR3: CASSLGPGGNEQFF. CDR3 sequence (DNA): TGTGCCAGCAGTTTGGGCCCTGGGGGTAATGAGCAGTTCTTC.

On this clone: Within the sample, other DNA sequences also encode this same CDR3. The chain couples TRBV11-2 to TRBJ2-1, with D perhaps matching TRBD1 (6 bases). Deletions cut 1 base from V and 2 bases from J, with 6 bases between. Germline V gene sequence: CDR1 SGHAT, CDR2 FQNNGV. The CDR3 loop spans 14 amino acids. The CDR3 nucleotides are TGTGCCAGCAGCTTAGGGACAGCCTACAATGAGCAGTTCTTC. It yields the protein CASSLGTAYNEQFF.

This chain links TRBV10-3 with TRBJ2-7; 8 bases match TRBD1. Germline assignment: CDR1 ENHRY and CDR2 SYGVKD. The CDR3 contains 17 residues. V trimming: 2 bases; J trimming: 2 bases; junction bases outside the gene matches: 11. The CDR3 nucleotides read TGTGCCATCAGTGAGGGTTGGGGGCAGGGGGCCACCTACGAGCAGTACTTC. Encoded protein: CAISEGWGQGATYEQYF.

The genes are TRBV7-6 and TRBJ2-7; weak D call: TRBD1 (6 bases). CDR3 length: 14 amino acids. Germline V gives CDR1 SGHVS, CDR2 FNYEAQ. The V gene lost 3 bases and the J gene lost 6 bases, with 15 bases spanning the gap. For the CDR3, the DNA is TGTGCCAGCAGCTTTATTACAGGGTCGGGCGAGCAGTACTTC. This codes for CASSFITGSGEQYF.

The rearrangement links TRBV5-6 to TRBJ2-7; TRBD2 aligns across 10 bases. In germline, CDR1 is SGHDT, CDR2 YYEEEE. The V and J ends lost 0 bases and 3 bases, in that order; junction bases with no gene match: 3. The CDR3 covers 15 residues. The CDR3, as DNA: TGTGCCAGCAGCTTGGGCGGACTAGCGGACTACGAGCAGTACTTC. It codes for CASSLGGLADYEQYF.

This clone was found once. The chain uses TRBV11-2 and TRBJ2-3, with D possibly being TRBD1 (6 bases). The CDR3 covers 15 residues. Looked up from germline, CDR1 is SGHAT and CDR2 is FQNNGV. V was pared by 6 bases and J by 3 bases, with 16 bases between. This chain's CDR3 is CASSSSGQRTDTQYF. The CDR3 DNA reads as TGTGCCAGCAGTTCCTCAGGACAGCGTACAGATACGCAGTATTTT. The full variable domain, with the rest looked up from reference TRBV11-2 and TRBJ2-3, is EAGVAQSPRYKIIEKRQSVAFWCNPISGHATLYWYQQILGQGPKLLIQFQNNGVVDDSQLPKDRFSAERLKGVDSTLKIQPAKLEDSAVYLCASSSSGQRTDTQYFGPGTRLTVL.

J is TRBJ2-1 and V is TRBV4-1; 14 positions match TRBD2. J gave up 8 bases and V 5 bases, and 11 bases lay outside the gene matches. Germline V gene data show CDR1 as MGHRA and CDR2 as YSYEKL. The CDR3 contains 17 residues. The CDR3 here is CASSFRLAGGPGYEQFF. CDR3 bases: TGCGCCAGCAGCTTCCGACTAGCGGGGGGGCCGGGATATGAGCAGTTCTTC.

This clone was found once. The rearrangement uses TRBV7-2 and TRBJ2-3; 11 positions match TRBD2. The CDR3 sequence is 16 residues long. Germline CDR1 reads SGHTA; CDR2 reads FQGNSA. Germline trimming cut 5 bases from V and 2 bases from J; bases unmatched to any gene: 6. The CDR3 DNA is TGTGCCAGCAGCATCTGGGGACTAGCGGACACAGATACGCAGTATTTT. It specifies CASSIWGLADTDTQYF.

As to this clone: The germline gene is not matched at one end of the junction; a read error may be the cause. The CDR3, as DNA: TGTGCTAGCAGCTTCGGTCCGCAGGGCGAGCAGTACTTC. This translates into CASSFGPQGEQYF. J is TRBJ2-7 and V is TRBV7-7, with D possibly matching TRBD1 (5 bases). This CDR3 region has 13 residues. From germline, CDR1 is SSHAT and CDR2 FNYEAQ (reference sequence).